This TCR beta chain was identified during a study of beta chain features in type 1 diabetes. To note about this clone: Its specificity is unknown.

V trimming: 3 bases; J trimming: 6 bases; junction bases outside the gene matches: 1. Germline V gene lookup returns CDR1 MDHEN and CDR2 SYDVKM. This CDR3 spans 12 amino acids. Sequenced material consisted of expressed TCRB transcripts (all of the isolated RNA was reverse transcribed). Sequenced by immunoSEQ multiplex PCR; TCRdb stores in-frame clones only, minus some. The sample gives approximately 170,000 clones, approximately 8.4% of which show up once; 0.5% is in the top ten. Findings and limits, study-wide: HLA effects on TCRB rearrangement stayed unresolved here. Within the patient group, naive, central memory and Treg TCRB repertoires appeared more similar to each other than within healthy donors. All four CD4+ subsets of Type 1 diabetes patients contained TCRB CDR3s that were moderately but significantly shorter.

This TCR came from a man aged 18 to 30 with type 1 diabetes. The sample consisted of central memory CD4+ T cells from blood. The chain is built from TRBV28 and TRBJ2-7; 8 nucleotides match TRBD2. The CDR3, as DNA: TGTGCCAGCAGTTTTCGGGGGGGCGAGCAGTACTTC. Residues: CASSFRGGEQYF.